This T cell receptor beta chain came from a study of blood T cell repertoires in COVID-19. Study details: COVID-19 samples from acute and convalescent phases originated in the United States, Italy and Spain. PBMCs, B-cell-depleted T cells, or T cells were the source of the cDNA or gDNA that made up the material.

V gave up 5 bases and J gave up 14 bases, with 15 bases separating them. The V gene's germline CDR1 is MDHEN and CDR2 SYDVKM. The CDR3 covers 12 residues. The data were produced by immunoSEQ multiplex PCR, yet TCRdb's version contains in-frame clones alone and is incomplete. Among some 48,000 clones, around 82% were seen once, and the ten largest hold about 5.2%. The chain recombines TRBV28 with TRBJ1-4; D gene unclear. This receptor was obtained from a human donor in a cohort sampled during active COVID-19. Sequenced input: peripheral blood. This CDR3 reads CASSPGPPGLFF. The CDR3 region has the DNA TGTGCCAGCAGTCCAGGCCCGCCGGGGCTGTTTTTT.